This T cell receptor (beta chain) was found in a study of tumor-infiltrating lymphocytes in primary liver carcinoma listed by TCRdb under 2017. Regarding the study in general: Hepatocellular carcinoma (four) or combined HCC and intrahepatic cholangiocarcinoma (one) was present in the five patients, who were three men and two women aged 30 to 69 years. The roughly 25 tumor region samples were profiled with Agilent mRNA microarrays so that TCRbeta repertoire diversity could be related to the local molecular phenotype. For each liver tumor, the study sampled five regions along with adjacent normal tissue and blood, and applied TCRbeta repertoire sequencing, expression microarrays and whole-exome sequencing. Samples yielded roughly 3.5 to 8 million productive TCRbeta reads; read depth did not differ significantly between tissue types. Repertoires from technical replicates were highly reproducible, with mean shared-clone rates roughly 0.87 and correlation coefficients above 0.98. The five patients had tumors staged T1-T3 N0M0, with maximum diameters ranging from roughly 4 to 10 cm. A total of roughly 35 specimens from 5 patients went through TCRbeta repertoire sequencing, namely 25 tumor regions, 5 adjacent noncancerous liver tissues and 5 peripheral blood samples.

In the case of this clonotype: Its antigen specificity is not known. No conserved phenylalanine or tryptophan ends this CDR3, so it is likely a read error.

Total RNA and DNA were co-extracted from around 20-30 mg of bulk tissue with the AllPrep DNA/RNA mini kit, without cell sorting. Surgical resection was performed in China between 2015 and 2016 on about five patients with histopathologically diagnosed primary liver carcinoma. Patients had chronic HBV infection and were treatment-naive at sampling. Five spatially separated regions were sampled from each tumor: the superior, inferior, left-lateral and right-lateral poles, plus the tumor centre. Histology showed that every tumor sample contained more than 75% viable tumor cells. Each fresh piece of tumor and adjacent tissue was cut in two, with one half stored in RNAlater at -80 degrees C and the other half sent for histology. Paper-wide results and their limitations: Only roughly 7-25% of top clones appeared in all five regions of a tumor, which suggests that tumor-infiltrating T cells are spatially heterogeneous. The top 250 clones made up a significantly larger repertoire fraction in tumors than in blood (p = 0.039). Because sequencing covered only the TCR beta chain and unpaired alpha chains were not captured, true repertoire diversity is likely underestimated. With just a handful of patients in the study, the authors point out that the findings should be validated in a larger study. Repertoire overlap was found to be higher between tumor regions (mean approximately 36%) than between tumor-adjacent (roughly 17%) or tumor-blood (around 15%) pairs, consistent with antigen-driven expansion. Comparison of CD4+ and CD8+ T cell repertoires was precluded by the use of bulk unsorted samples.

Ends included, the CDR3 has 12 residues. The DNA shown is the 36-base CDR3, in frame from base 1. The germline V gene gives CDR1 as SQVTM and CDR2 as ANQGSEA. V sheds 6 bases and J sheds 1 base, leaving 9 bases between their ends. Starting from roughly 500 ng total RNA, TCRbeta-specific cDNA was produced by reverse transcription with a constant-region primer and ProtoScript II reverse transcriptase. TCRbeta libraries were built with three nested multiplex PCR rounds, a slightly modified ARM-PCR procedure. The first two PCR rounds used multiplex TRBV1-TRBV30 forward primers with a Cbeta reverse primer, each for 10 cycles. Sample barcodes and Illumina adapters were added in a final 25-cycle PCR with Deep VentR polymerase. Amplicons of 200-500 bp were gel-purified with a QIAquick gel extraction kit before sequencing. An Illumina HiSeq 2500 was used to sequence the TCRbeta amplicons, generating 250-bp paired-end reads. As for the original processing: Quality trimming of reads was performed with Trimmomatic v0.33, and paired reads were merged with FLASH v1.2.11 so that full CDR3 sequences could be recovered. V, D and J germline segments were assigned to the rearranged TCRbeta sequences using MiGEC v1.2.1b. Clonotype statistics and Shannon-Wiener diversity indices were calculated with VDJtools v1.0.0. Except for diversity analysis, only the 250 most abundant clonotypes of each sample were used in subsequent analyses to reduce sampling bias. The public reads were reprocessed in TCRdb via fastp at Q25 and MiXCR, keeping in-frame beta chains. Rows are unified per CDR3 protein, each entry keeping the most common DNA and genes. TCRdb, not the original authors, processed these V and J calls. This sample has 20,000 to 25,000 distinct CDR3 sequences in its table, and over 60% of those were observed once. 35% to 50% of the sample goes to the ten largest clones.

The sequencing input was liver tumor tissue from sampling region 1. The sample's cell subset or site, from its label and the paper: tumor region T1, superior pole. This sequence originates from a woman in her 30s with primary liver carcinoma and hepatitis B virus infection. The V and J genes are TRBV29-1 and TRBJ1-1, and possibly TRBD1, on 6 matching bases. CDR3 sequence: CSVKTGNTEAFY. The DNA is TGCAGCGTCAAGACAGGGAACACTGAAGCTTTCTAT.